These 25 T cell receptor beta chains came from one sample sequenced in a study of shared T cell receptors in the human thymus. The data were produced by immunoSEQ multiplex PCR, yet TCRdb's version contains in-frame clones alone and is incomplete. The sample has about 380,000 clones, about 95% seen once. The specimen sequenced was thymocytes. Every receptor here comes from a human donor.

The CDR3 DNA follows: TGCAGCGTTGCTACCTCTAGGGGTACGCAGTATTTT. Translation: CSVATSRGTQYF. This rearrangement joins TRBV29-1 to TRBJ2-3; weak D call: TRBD1 (5 bases). V was trimmed by 4 bases and J by 8 bases, leaving 13 bases between them. This CDR3 is 12 amino acids long. Germline assignment: CDR1 SQVTM and CDR2 ANQGSEA.

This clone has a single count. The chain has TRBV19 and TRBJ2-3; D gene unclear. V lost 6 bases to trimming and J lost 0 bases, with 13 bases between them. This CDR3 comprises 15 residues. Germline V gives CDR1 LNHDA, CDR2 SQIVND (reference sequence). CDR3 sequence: CASSPVDASTDTQYF. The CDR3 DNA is TGTGCCAGTAGCCCGGTGGATGCTAGCACAGATACGCAGTATTTT.

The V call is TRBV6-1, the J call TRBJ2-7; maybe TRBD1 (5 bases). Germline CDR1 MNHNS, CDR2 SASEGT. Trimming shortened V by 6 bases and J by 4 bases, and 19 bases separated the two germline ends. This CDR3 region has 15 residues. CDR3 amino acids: CASSDDWGYRYEQYF. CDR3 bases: TGTGCCAGCAGCGACGACTGGGGCTACCGTTACGAGCAGTACTTC.

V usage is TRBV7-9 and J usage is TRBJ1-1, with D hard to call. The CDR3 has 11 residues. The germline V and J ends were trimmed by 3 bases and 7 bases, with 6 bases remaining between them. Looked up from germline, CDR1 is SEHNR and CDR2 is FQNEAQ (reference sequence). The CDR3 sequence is CASSFSGEAFF. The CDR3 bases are TGTGCCAGCAGCTTTTCGGGTGAAGCTTTCTTT. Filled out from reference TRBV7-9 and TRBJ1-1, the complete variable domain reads DTGVSQNPRHKITKRGQNVTFRCDPISEHNRLYWYRQTLGQGPEFLTYFQNEAQLEKSRLLSDRFSAERPKGSFSTLEIQRTEQGDSAMYLCASSFSGEAFFGQGTRLTVV.

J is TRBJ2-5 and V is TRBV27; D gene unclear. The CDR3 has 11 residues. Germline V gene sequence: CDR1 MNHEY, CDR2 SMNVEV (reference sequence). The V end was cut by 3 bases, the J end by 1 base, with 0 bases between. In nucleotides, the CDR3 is TGTGCCAGCAGTTTCCAAGAGACCCAGTACTTC. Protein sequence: CASSFQETQYF.

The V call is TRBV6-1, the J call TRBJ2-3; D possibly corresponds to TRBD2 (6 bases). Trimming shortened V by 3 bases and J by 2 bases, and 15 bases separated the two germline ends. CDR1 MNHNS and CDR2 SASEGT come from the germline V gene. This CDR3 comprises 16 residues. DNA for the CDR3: TGTGCCAGCAGTGATACTCCGGGAGTTTCCACAGATACGCAGTATTTT. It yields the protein CASSDTPGVSTDTQYF.

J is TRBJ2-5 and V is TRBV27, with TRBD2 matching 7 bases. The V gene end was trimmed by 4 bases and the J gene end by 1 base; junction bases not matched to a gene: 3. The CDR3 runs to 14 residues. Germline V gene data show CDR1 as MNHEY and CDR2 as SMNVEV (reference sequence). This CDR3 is CASSSPSGQETQYF. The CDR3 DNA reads TGTGCCAGCAGTTCCCCTAGCGGCCAAGAGACCCAGTACTTC.

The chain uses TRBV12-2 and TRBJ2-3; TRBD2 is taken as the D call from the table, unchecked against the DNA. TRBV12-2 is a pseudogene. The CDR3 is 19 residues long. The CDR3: CASRLGTSGLPWGTDTQYF. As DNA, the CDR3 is TGTGCAAGTCGCTTAGGGACTAGCGGCCTTCCTTGGGGCACAGATACGCAGTATTTT.

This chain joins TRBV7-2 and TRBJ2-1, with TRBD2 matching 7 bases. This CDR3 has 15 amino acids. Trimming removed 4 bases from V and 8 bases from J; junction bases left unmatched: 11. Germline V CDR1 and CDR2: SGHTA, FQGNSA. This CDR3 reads CASSSPAGDGHEQFF. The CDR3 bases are TGTGCCAGCAGCTCGCCTGCGGGAGATGGACATGAGCAGTTCTTC.

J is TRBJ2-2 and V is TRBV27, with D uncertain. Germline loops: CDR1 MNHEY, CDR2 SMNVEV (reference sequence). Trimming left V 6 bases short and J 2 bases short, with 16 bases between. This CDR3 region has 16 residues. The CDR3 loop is CASSPQASLNTGELFF. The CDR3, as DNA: TGTGCCAGCAGCCCTCAGGCCTCCCTTAACACCGGGGAGCTGTTTTTT.

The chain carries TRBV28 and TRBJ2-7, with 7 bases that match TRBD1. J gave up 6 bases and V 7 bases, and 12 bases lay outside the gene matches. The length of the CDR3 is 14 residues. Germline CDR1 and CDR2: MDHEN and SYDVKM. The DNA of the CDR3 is TGTGCCAGCACAAACAGGGGCCCACTGAGCGAGCAGTACTTC. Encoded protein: CASTNRGPLSEQYF.

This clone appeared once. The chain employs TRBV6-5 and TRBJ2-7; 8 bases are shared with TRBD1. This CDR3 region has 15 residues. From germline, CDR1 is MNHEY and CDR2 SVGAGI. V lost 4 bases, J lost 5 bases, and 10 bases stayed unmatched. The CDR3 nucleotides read TGTGCCAGCAGTTTCCTGTGGACAGGGCCGGACGAGCAGTACTTC. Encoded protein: CASSFLWTGPDEQYF.

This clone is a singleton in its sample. This CDR3 is CASSQGTGGSSYEQYF. The CDR3 nucleotides are TGCGCCAGCAGCCAAGGGACAGGGGGAAGCTCCTACGAGCAGTACTTC. This chain joins TRBV4-1 and TRBJ2-7, with 10 positions matching TRBD1. Germline trimming cut 1 base from V and 0 bases from J; bases unmatched to any gene: 3. Germline values: CDR1 MGHRA, CDR2 YSYEKL. The CDR3 spans 16 residues.

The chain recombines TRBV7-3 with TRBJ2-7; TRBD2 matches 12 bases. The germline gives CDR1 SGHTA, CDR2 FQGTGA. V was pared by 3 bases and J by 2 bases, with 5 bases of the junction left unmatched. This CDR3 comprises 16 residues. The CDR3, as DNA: TGTGCCAGCAGCTTGGGACTAGCGGGTTCTCCCTACGAGCAGTACTTC. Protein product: CASSLGLAGSPYEQYF.

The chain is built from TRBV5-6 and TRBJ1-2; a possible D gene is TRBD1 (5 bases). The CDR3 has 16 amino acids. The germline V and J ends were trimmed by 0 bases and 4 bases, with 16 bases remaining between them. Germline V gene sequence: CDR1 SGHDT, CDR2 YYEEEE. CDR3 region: CASSLAQGLWFYGYTF. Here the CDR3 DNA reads TGTGCCAGCAGCTTGGCCCAGGGATTATGGTTCTATGGCTACACCTTC. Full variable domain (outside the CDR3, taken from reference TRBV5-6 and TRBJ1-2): DAGVTQSPTHLIKTRGQQVTLRCSPKSGHDTVSWYQQALGQGPQFIFQYYEEEERQRGNFPDRFSGHQFPNYSSELNVNALLLGDSALYLCASSLAQGLWFYGYTFGSGTRLTVV.

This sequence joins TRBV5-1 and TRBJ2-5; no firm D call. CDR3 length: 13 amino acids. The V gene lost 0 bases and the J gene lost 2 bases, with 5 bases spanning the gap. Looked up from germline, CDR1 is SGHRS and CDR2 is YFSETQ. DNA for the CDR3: TGCGCCAGCAGCTTGGTATTGCAAGAGACCCAGTACTTC. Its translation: CASSLVLQETQYF. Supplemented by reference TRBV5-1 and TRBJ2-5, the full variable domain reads KAGVTQTPRYLIKTRGQQVTLSCSPISGHRSVSWYQQTPGQGLQFLFEYFSETQRNKGNFPGRFSGRQFSNSRSEMNVSTLELGDSALYLCASSLVLQETQYFGPGTRLLVL.

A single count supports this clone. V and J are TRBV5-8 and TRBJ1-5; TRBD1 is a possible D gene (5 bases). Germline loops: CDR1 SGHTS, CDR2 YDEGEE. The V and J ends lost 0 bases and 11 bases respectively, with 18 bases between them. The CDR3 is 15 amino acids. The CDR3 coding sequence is TGTGCCAGCAGCTTGGCCTCTAGGGGCCCGCTGGCCCAGCATTTT. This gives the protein CASSLASRGPLAQHF.

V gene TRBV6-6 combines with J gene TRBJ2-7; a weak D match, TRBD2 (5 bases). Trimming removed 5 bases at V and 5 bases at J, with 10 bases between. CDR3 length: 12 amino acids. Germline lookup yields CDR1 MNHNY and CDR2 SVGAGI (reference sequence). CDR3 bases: TGTGCCAGCAGTCTGAAGAGGGACGAGCAGTACTTC. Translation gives CASSLKRDEQYF.

The CDR3 region is CASPEKGLAGGETQYF. In nucleotides, the CDR3 is TGTGCCAGTCCGGAAAAGGGACTAGCGGGAGGAGAGACCCAGTACTTC. V and J are TRBV2 and TRBJ2-5; 15 bases line up with TRBD2. Germline V gene lookup returns CDR1 SNHLY and CDR2 FYNNEI. The CDR3 spans 16 residues. V was pared by 9 bases and J by 4 bases, with 9 bases of the junction left unmatched.

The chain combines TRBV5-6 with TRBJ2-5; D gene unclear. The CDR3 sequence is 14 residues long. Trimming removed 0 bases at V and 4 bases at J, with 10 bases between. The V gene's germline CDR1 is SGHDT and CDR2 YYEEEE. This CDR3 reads CASSLAAPRETQYF. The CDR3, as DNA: TGTGCCAGCAGCTTGGCCGCACCGCGAGAGACCCAGTACTTC.

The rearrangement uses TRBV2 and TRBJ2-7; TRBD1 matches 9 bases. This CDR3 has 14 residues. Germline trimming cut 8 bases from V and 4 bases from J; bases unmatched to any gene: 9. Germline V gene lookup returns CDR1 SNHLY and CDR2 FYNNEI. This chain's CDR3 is CASGNTGGQYEQYF. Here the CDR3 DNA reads TGTGCCAGCGGGAACACAGGGGGCCAGTACGAGCAGTACTTC.

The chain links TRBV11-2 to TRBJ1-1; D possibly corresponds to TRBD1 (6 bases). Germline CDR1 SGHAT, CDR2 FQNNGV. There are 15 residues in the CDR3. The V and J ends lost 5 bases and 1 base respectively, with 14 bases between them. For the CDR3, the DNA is TGTGCCAGCAGCCGCCGACAGGAAAAGAACACTGAAGCTTTCTTT. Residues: CASSRRQEKNTEAFF.

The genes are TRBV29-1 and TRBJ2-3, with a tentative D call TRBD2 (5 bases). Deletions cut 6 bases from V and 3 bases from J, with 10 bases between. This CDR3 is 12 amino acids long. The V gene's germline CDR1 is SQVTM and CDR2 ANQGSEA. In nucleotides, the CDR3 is TGCAGCGTGGCCGGGGTGACAGATACGCAGTATTTT. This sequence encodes CSVAGVTDTQYF.

The CDR3 sequence is CASSQLREGTGNTIYF. For the CDR3, the DNA is TGTGCCAGCAGCCAATTGAGAGAGGGGACTGGAAACACCATATATTTT. The rearrangement links TRBV14 to TRBJ1-3; TRBD1 is a possible D gene (5 bases). The germline V gene has CDR1 SGHDN and CDR2 FVKESK. CDR3 size: 16 residues. The ends were cut back, 2 bases at V and 2 bases at J, with 13 bases in the middle. Full variable domain (missing parts from reference TRBV14 and TRBJ1-3): EAGVTQFPSHSVIEKGQTVTLRCDPISGHDNLYWYRRVMGKEIKFLLHFVKESKQDESGMPNNRFLAERTGGTYSTLKVQPAELEDSGVYFCASSQLREGTGNTIYFGEGSWLTVV.

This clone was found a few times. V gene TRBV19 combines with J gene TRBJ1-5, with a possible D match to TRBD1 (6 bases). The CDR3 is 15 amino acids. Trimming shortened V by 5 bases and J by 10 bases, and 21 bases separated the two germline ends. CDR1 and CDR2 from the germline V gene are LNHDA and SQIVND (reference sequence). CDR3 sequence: CASSSTRTVNRPQHF. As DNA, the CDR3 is TGTGCCAGTAGTTCTACCCGGACAGTGAATCGTCCCCAGCATTTT.